The 7 T cell receptor beta chains below were found in one sample sequenced in a study of cytomegalovirus exposure and HLA in healthy donors. PCR used 60 Vbeta primers and 13 Jbeta primers. Sequenced by immunoSEQ multiplex PCR; TCRdb stores in-frame clones only, minus some. The repertoire holds 300,000 or so clones, with just under 85% as singletons. The sequencing sample was made of PBMCs. Receptors originate from a middle-aged woman in good health and CMV-seropositive.

The chain recombines TRBV27 with TRBJ2-2; D ambiguous. V was shortened by 7 bases and J by 2 bases, with 8 bases between the two germline ends. The CDR3 consists of 13 residues. In germline, CDR1 is MNHEY, CDR2 SMNVEV (reference sequence). The CDR3: CASTRTNTGELFF. For the CDR3, the DNA is TGTGCCAGCACCAGAACCAACACCGGGGAGCTGTTTTTT.

The chain joins TRBV27 to TRBJ2-7; TRBD2 agrees at 13 bases. CDR3 length: 15 amino acids. Germline assignment: CDR1 MNHEY and CDR2 SMNVEV (reference sequence). V shed 5 bases, J shed 3 bases, and the junction held 4 bases outside the gene matches. The CDR3 loop reads CASSPGLAGDYEQYF. CDR3 nucleotides: TGTGCCAGCAGTCCCGGACTAGCGGGAGACTACGAGCAGTACTTC.

This clone was seen more than once but under ten times. The V call is TRBV20-1, the J call TRBJ1-2, with D hard to call. Trimming took off 1 base at V and 4 bases at J, with 4 bases between the two ends. CDR1 is DFQATT and CDR2 is SNEGSKA in the germline V gene (reference sequence). CDR3 length equals 11 residues. The chain's CDR3 is CSARVAYGYTF. CDR3 DNA: TGCAGTGCTAGAGTGGCCTATGGCTACACCTTC.

The chain carries TRBV7-9 and TRBJ1-1, with D unclear. This CDR3 comprises 13 residues. The germline CDR1 and CDR2 sequences are SEHNR and FQNEAQ (reference sequence). V was shortened by 3 bases and J by 6 bases, with 11 bases between the two germline ends. The DNA of the CDR3 is TGTGCCAGCAGCTTCTACGGGAGCCCTGAAGCTTTCTTT. This sequence encodes CASSFYGSPEAFF. Drawing the rest from reference TRBV7-9 and TRBJ1-1, the complete variable domain is DTGVSQNPRHKITKRGQNVTFRCDPISEHNRLYWYRQTLGQGPEFLTYFQNEAQLEKSRLLSDRFSAERPKGSFSTLEIQRTEQGDSAMYLCASSFYGSPEAFFGQGTRLTVV.

This clone has a handful of counts. Written as DNA, the CDR3 is TGTGCCAGCAGTTACAAGGGGTTGGGGTATGGCTACACCTTC. Its protein is CASSYKGLGYGYTF. The V and J genes are TRBV6-5 and TRBJ1-2; tentative D call: TRBD1 (5 bases). The V end was cut by 2 bases, the J end by 5 bases, with 12 bases between. Germline V CDR1 and CDR2: MNHEY, SVGAGI. The CDR3 is made up of 14 amino acids.

V and J are TRBV19 and TRBJ1-5, with 7 bases aligning to TRBD1. J gave up 3 bases and V 3 bases, and 8 bases lay outside the gene matches. Per the germline V gene, CDR1 is LNHDA and CDR2 is SQIVND (reference sequence). The length of the CDR3 is 16 residues. Written as DNA, the CDR3 is TGTGCCAGTAGTATGGTCGAGACAGGGTACAATCAGCCCCAGCATTTT. Translating gives CASSMVETGYNQPQHF. Full variable domain (remainder filled in from reference TRBV19 and TRBJ1-5): DGGITQSPKYLFRKEGQNVTLSCEQNLNHDAMYWYRQDPGQGLRLIYYSQIVNDFQKGDIAEGYSVSREKKESFPLTVTSAQKNPTAFYLCASSMVETGYNQPQHFGDGTRLSIL.

V is TRBV30 and J is TRBJ1-1; D not resolved. Between the trimmed V and J ends, which lost 1 base and 1 base, there was a span of 4 bases. Germline lookup yields CDR1 GTSNPN and CDR2 SVGIG (reference sequence). The CDR3 covers 12 residues. CDR3 in DNA: TGTGCCTGGAGTGACGGGAACACTGAAGCTTTCTTT. Translation gives CAWSDGNTEAFF.